What follows describes a single TCR beta chain. As yet, its antigen is unknown. This specimen belongs to a study of beta chain features in type 1 diabetes. The wider study: Age, gender, cell numbers and subset yield matched between patients and controls. Researchers looked at about 110 million sorted cells across all samples.

Findings of the study overall: Among patients with Type 1 diabetes, TCRB CDR3s were moderately but significantly shorter in every one of the four CD4+ subsets. Type 1 diabetes patients had fewer VDJ junction insertions and more deletions.

From germline, CDR1 is SGDLS and CDR2 YYNGEE. The CDR3 covers 14 residues. The J segment lost 4 bases and the V segment lost 3 bases, leaving 5 bases of the junction unmatched. The investigators reverse transcribed all of the isolated RNA, so they sequenced expressed TCRB transcripts. Generated by immunoSEQ multiplex PCR, the TCRdb table keeps only in-frame clones and is missing some. The sample yields hundreds of thousands of clones, roughly a tenth seen once. V gene TRBV9 combines with J gene TRBJ2-5; TRBD1 agrees at 8 bases. The sequence was obtained from a man aged 25-45 years with type 1 diabetes. Source material: naive CD4+ T cells from blood. In DNA form, the CDR3 reads TGTGCCAGCAGCGGGGGACAGGCGGGAGAGACCCAGTACTTC. It translates to CASSGGQAGETQYF.